Each of the 32 T cell receptor beta chains below was sequenced from the same sample in a study of CXCR3-negative and CXCR3-positive naive CD8 T cells (dated by TCRdb to between 2018 and 2021). The paper's findings and limits, for the study overall: Compared with CXCR3-negative naive cells, CXCR3-positive naive cells had TRB CDR3s with higher hydrophobicity (lower Kidera factor 4), lower energy, and higher strength and volume indices.

For sequencing, a NextSeq 550 was employed. The Human TCR Profiling Kit (MiLaboratory) was used to make UMI-labeled 5' RACE TRB cDNA libraries. TCRdb reanalyzed the reads, keeping one entry per CDR3 protein sequence and omitting DNA. The data table for this sample lists 55,000 to 75,000 distinct CDR3 sequences. Of the sample, under 0.9% is held by the ten largest clones. No antigens are known for them. The sequencing input was naive CXCR3+ CD8+ T cells from blood. In the paper's terms, the cell subset or site label means: CD45RO-CCR7+CD27+CD95- naive CD8+ T cells expressing CXCR3 (TNR3+). These receptors were collected from a human donor in good health. Some clones in this sample may be carry-over from other donors' samples.

The chain joins TRBV9 to TRBJ2-2; absent DNA, TCRdb's TRBD1 call cannot be checked. CDR1 is SGDLS, CDR2 YYNGEE, per germline. The CDR3 is made up of 15 amino acids. Here the CDR3 reads CASSGGTGGTGELFF.

V usage is TRBV6-4 and J usage is TRBJ2-2; TCRdb outputs TRBD2, but without DNA this stays unchecked. The CDR3 is made up of 16 amino acids. Per germline, CDR1 MRHNA and CDR2 SNTAGT. CDR3 residues: CASSDIAGKGTGELFF.

The chain is built from TRBV29-1 and TRBJ1-1. This CDR3 spans 15 amino acids. Germline V gene data show CDR1 as SQVTM and CDR2 as ANQGSEA. The CDR3 loop reads CSVDGSLSPNTEAFF. The full variable domain, rest sourced from reference TRBV29-1 and TRBJ1-1, is SAVISQKPSRDICQRGTSLTIQCQVDSQVTMMFWYRQQPGQSLTLIATANQGSEATYESGFVIDKFPISRPNLTFSTLTVSNMSPEDSSIYLCSVDGSLSPNTEAFFGQGTRLTVV.

This chain uses TRBV10-3 with TRBJ2-2. Germline V gives CDR1 ENHRY, CDR2 SYGVKD. The CDR3 is made up of 12 amino acids. CDR3 in amino acids: CAISDNTGELFF.

The V call is TRBV29-1, the J call TRBJ2-1. This CDR3 is built from 14 residues. The V gene's germline CDR1 is SQVTM and CDR2 ANQGSEA. The CDR3 sequence: CSVGSLSSYNEQFF.

The CDR3 here is CASSLDFGPMYQETQYF. J is TRBJ2-5 and V is TRBV5-4. Germline V CDR1 and CDR2: SGHNT, YYREEE (reference sequence). The CDR3 loop spans 17 amino acids. Full variable domain (missing parts from reference TRBV5-4 and TRBJ2-5): ETGVTQSPTHLIKTRGQQVTLRCSSQSGHNTVSWYQQALGQGPQFIFQYYREEENGRGNFPPRFSGLQFPNYSSELNVNALELDDSALYLCASSLDFGPMYQETQYFGPGTRLLVL.

V usage is TRBV12-3 or TRBV12-4 and J usage is TRBJ2-1. This CDR3 spans 15 amino acids. The CDR3 sequence is CASSTSGTRYNEQFF.

The J gene is TRBJ2-7, the V gene TRBV28; the TRBD1 assignment by TCRdb is unverifiable without DNA. The CDR3 runs to 14 residues. Per germline, CDR1 MDHEN and CDR2 SYDVKM. CDR3 protein: CASSLRGHGREQYF. Full variable domain (outside the CDR3, taken from reference TRBV28 and TRBJ2-7): DVKVTQSSRYLVKRTGEKVFLECVQDMDHENMFWYRQDPGLGLRLIYFSYDVKMKEKGDIPEGYSVSREKKERFSLILESASTNQTSMYLCASSLRGHGREQYFGPGTRLTVT.

The chain uses TRBV27 and TRBJ2-7; absent DNA, TCRdb's TRBD1 call cannot be checked. The CDR3 loop spans 15 amino acids. Germline V gene data show CDR1 as MNHEY and CDR2 as SMNVEV (reference sequence). This chain's CDR3 is CASSPRDRYLYEQYF.

The rearrangement joins TRBV5-5 to TRBJ2-1; TCRdb indicates TRBD2, and absent DNA this call remains unverified. The germline gives CDR1 SGHKS, CDR2 YYEKEE (reference sequence). The CDR3 runs to 12 residues. CDR3 amino acids: CASSFPEGEQFF.

The chain couples TRBV9 to TRBJ2-5. There are 13 residues in the CDR3. Germline CDR1 reads SGDLS; CDR2 reads YYNGEE. CDR3 region: CASSAWEQETQYF. Together with reference TRBV9 and TRBJ2-5, the CDR3 gives the full variable domain: DSGVTQTPKHLITATGQRVTLRCSPRSGDLSVYWYQQSLDQGLQFLIQYYNGEERAKGNILERFSAQQFPDLHSELNLSSLELGDSALYFCASSAWEQETQYFGPGTRLLVL.

The chain joins TRBV6-2 or TRBV6-3 to TRBJ2-1; checking the TCRdb D call of TRBD2 is not possible without DNA. The CDR3 has 18 amino acids. Germline V gene data show CDR1 as MNHEY and CDR2 as SVGEGT. CDR3: CASSYPLLAGGAPGEQFF.

The CDR3: CASRRPREGHEQYF. The chain uses TRBV28 and TRBJ2-7; no DNA is available, so the TRBD1 call from TCRdb remains unchecked. Germline V lookup: CDR1 MDHEN, CDR2 SYDVKM. The CDR3 consists of 14 residues.

This chain uses TRBV28 with TRBJ2-7. The germline V gene has CDR1 MDHEN and CDR2 SYDVKM. The CDR3 is made up of 14 amino acids. The CDR3 is CASSPQVSSYEQYF.

This chain uses TRBV9 with TRBJ2-7; the D call from TCRdb, TRBD2, cannot be confirmed without DNA. The CDR3 covers 15 residues. Germline V gene sequence: CDR1 SGDLS, CDR2 YYNGEE. The CDR3 protein is CASSVGLAPNYEQYF.

The chain has TRBV4-3 and TRBJ1-3. CDR3 size: 13 residues. The germline CDR1 and CDR2 sequences are LGHNA and YSLEER. This CDR3 is CASSQGSGNTIYF.

The J gene is TRBJ1-1, the V gene TRBV7-2. CDR1 SGHTA and CDR2 FQGNSA come from the germline V gene. The CDR3 is 17 amino acids. The CDR3 reads CASSFPTKTTENTEAFF. Combining the CDR3 with reference TRBV7-2 and TRBJ1-1 gives the whole variable domain GAGVSQSPSNKVTEKGKDVELRCDPISGHTALYWYRQSLGQGLEFLIYFQGNSAPDKSGLPSDRFSAERTGGSVSTLTIQRTQQEDSAVYLCASSFPTKTTENTEAFFGQGTRLTVV.

The V call is TRBV29-1, the J call TRBJ1-2; TCRdb designates TRBD1, a call that cannot be tested without DNA. The CDR3 is made up of 13 amino acids. Germline assignment: CDR1 SQVTM and CDR2 ANQGSEA. The CDR3 sequence is CSVRTGVRYGYTF.

The rearrangement links TRBV20-1 to TRBJ1-5. The CDR3 totals 14 residues. Germline values: CDR1 DFQATT, CDR2 SNEGSKA (reference sequence). The CDR3 loop is CSARLGSSNQPQHF.

This chain uses TRBV25-1 with TRBJ2-7; TCRdb proposes TRBD1, but this gene call is untestable without DNA. There are 12 residues in the CDR3. Looked up from germline, CDR1 is MGHDK and CDR2 is SYGVNS. This CDR3 reads CASSAGAGEQYF.

This rearrangement joins TRBV7-2 to TRBJ2-1; without DNA, the TCRdb call of TRBD1 cannot be checked. This CDR3 contains 15 residues. Germline CDR1 and CDR2: SGHTA and FQGNSA. CDR3 sequence reads: CASSPQAGGFGEQFF.

The chain links TRBV4-1 to TRBJ2-1; TCRdb names TRBD1, which stays unverified in the absence of DNA. The CDR3 runs to 12 residues. Germline CDR1 is MGHRA and CDR2 is YSYEKL. CDR3 in amino acids: CASSPRGDEQFF.

This sequence joins TRBV29-1 and TRBJ1-2; with no DNA, the TCRdb D assignment of TRBD1 cannot be verified. The CDR3 extends over 14 amino acids. Germline loops: CDR1 SQVTM, CDR2 ANQGSEA. CDR3 residues: CSVGREATHYGYTF.

This rearrangement joins TRBV3-1 to TRBJ1-1. The CDR3 is made up of 16 amino acids. The V gene's germline CDR1 is LGHDT and CDR2 YNNKEL (reference sequence). CDR3 in amino acids: CASSQGPRGMNTEAFF.

This chain uses TRBV29-1 with TRBJ2-2. The germline V gene encodes CDR1 SQVTM and CDR2 ANQGSEA. The CDR3 totals 12 residues. CDR3 in amino acids: CSVEDVPGELFF.

The chain joins TRBV5-6 to TRBJ2-1. The germline V gene encodes CDR1 SGHDT and CDR2 YYEEEE. This CDR3 spans 14 amino acids. The CDR3 spells CASSMGLGPNEQFF.

This chain joins TRBV6-5 and TRBJ1-2; the D gene TCRdb calls, TRBD1, cannot be checked with no DNA. Germline V lookup: CDR1 MNHEY, CDR2 SVGAGI. The CDR3 extends over 15 amino acids. CDR3 sequence: CASSPGGTSNYGYTF.

J is TRBJ2-2 and V is TRBV28; TCRdb proposes TRBD1, but this gene call is untestable without DNA. Germline V gene data show CDR1 as MDHEN and CDR2 as SYDVKM. This CDR3 region has 14 residues. The CDR3 protein is CASSYYRDTGELFF.

The chain uses TRBV20-1 and TRBJ2-7. The CDR3 runs to 13 residues. The germline V gene encodes CDR1 DFQATT and CDR2 SNEGSKA (reference sequence). The CDR3 spells CSARAASSYEQYF.

The chain carries TRBV28 and TRBJ2-2; TCRdb outputs TRBD1, but without DNA this stays unchecked. Germline V lookup: CDR1 MDHEN, CDR2 SYDVKM. This CDR3 spans 15 amino acids. The CDR3 region is CASSPDRGGAGELFF.

The chain uses TRBV13 and TRBJ2-1; TCRdb's D call, TRBD2, is unchecked because there is no DNA. This CDR3 is built from 15 residues. Germline V gives CDR1 PRHDT, CDR2 FYEKMQ (reference sequence). The CDR3 here is CASSSGTSGGNEQFF. Full variable domain (missing parts from reference TRBV13 and TRBJ2-1): AAGVIQSPRHLIKEKRETATLKCYPIPRHDTVYWYQQGPGQDPQFLISFYEKMQSDKGSIPDRFSAQQFSDYHSELNMSSLELGDSALYFCASSSGTSGGNEQFFGPGTRLTVL.

The chain joins TRBV25-1 to TRBJ1-6; as DNA is missing, the TRBD1 call by TCRdb cannot be tested. There are 14 residues in the CDR3. The V gene's germline CDR1 is MGHDK and CDR2 SYGVNS. This CDR3 is CASSEGTGLSPLHF.